The 5 T cell receptor beta chains below were found in one sample sequenced in a study of T cells in Graves' hyperthyroidism and ophthalmopathy. Researchers amplified the TCR beta CDR3 regions from RNA transcripts. HTBI primers were employed in a first-round RT-PCR of the TCR CDR3. TCRdb used MiXCR to reprocess the multiplex PCR reads, holding one entry per CDR3 protein. The sample contains about 530,000 distinct CDR3 sequences, approximately 17% of which appear only once. The sample consisted of blood. These TCRs come from a woman in her late teens or twenties with Graves' ophthalmopathy.

This clonotype was seen many times. The chain employs TRBV2 and TRBJ2-3; D is perhaps TRBD2 (6 bases). Germline assignment: CDR1 SNHLY and CDR2 FYNNEI. Trimming removed 8 bases from V and 0 bases from J, with 15 bases in between. The CDR3 runs to 15 residues. This chain's CDR3 is CASQRASDSTDTQYF. The CDR3 DNA is TGTGCCAGCCAGAGGGCTAGCGATAGCACAGATACGCAGTATTTT.

This clonotype was seen many times. The chain joins TRBV12-3 or TRBV12-4 to TRBJ2-1, with 12 bases identical to TRBD2. V trimming: 6 bases; J trimming: 3 bases; junction bases outside the gene matches: 6. The CDR3 has 16 amino acids. CDR3 amino acids: CASSPSGGAHYNEQFF. The CDR3 DNA is TGTGCCAGCAGCCCTAGCGGGGGGGCACACTACAATGAGCAGTTCTTC.

In its sample, this clonotype was seen many times. The chain joins TRBV18 to TRBJ1-1, with 9 bases fitting TRBD1. Trimming removed 6 bases from V and 6 bases from J; junction bases left unmatched: 8. The length of the CDR3 is 14 residues. Germline V gene sequence: CDR1 KGHSH, CDR2 LQKENI. This CDR3 is CASSPKDRGAEAFF. CDR3 nucleotide sequence: TGTGCCAGCTCCCCAAAGGACAGGGGCGCTGAAGCTTTCTTT.

This clonotype was recorded at least ten times. This sequence joins TRBV27 and TRBJ2-5; D unclear. This CDR3 has 16 amino acids. Per the germline V gene, CDR1 is MNHEY and CDR2 is SMNVEV (reference sequence). Trimming stripped 4 bases from V and 5 bases from J, with 20 bases between. Written as DNA, the CDR3 is TGTGCCAGCAGTTCCCAACCGGGCTATACCCAGGAGACCCAGTACTTC. This gives the protein CASSSQPGYTQETQYF.

This clonotype came up many times. The chain employs TRBV11-2 and TRBJ2-1; 7 bases align to TRBD2. CDR1 is SGHAT and CDR2 is FQNNGV in the germline V gene. Germline trimming cut 1 base from V and 0 bases from J; bases unmatched to any gene: 6. The CDR3 contains 17 residues. CDR3 bases: TGTGCCAGCAGCTTAGGGGTAAAGCGGGACTCCTACAATGAGCAGTTCTTC. Its protein product is CASSLGVKRDSYNEQFF. The full variable domain, completed using reference TRBV11-2 and TRBJ2-1, is EAGVAQSPRYKIIEKRQSVAFWCNPISGHATLYWYQQILGQGPKLLIQFQNNGVVDDSQLPKDRFSAERLKGVDSTLKIQPAKLEDSAVYLCASSLGVKRDSYNEQFFGPGTRLTVL.